Presented here are 27 T cell receptor beta chains from one specimen sequenced in a study of glioma-infiltrating T cells. Using RNA template, CDR3s of TCR alpha and beta were amplified with iRepertoire arm-PCR. TCRdb recomputed calls from the multiplex PCR reads with MiXCR, one row per CDR3 protein. The sample comprises some 180,000 distinct CDR3 sequences, 32% of which are singletons, and around 20% rests with the top ten. Sequenced sample: glioma tissue, nonneoplastic brain tissue, or PBMCs (not recorded which). These receptors were obtained from a human donor with low-grade glioma or glioblastoma, undergoing nonglioma brain surgery, or in good health (not recorded which).

This clonotype was picked up many times. This sequence joins TRBV27 and TRBJ2-3, with TRBD1 matching 9 bases. This CDR3 comprises 15 residues. The J segment lost 2 bases and the V segment lost 4 bases, leaving 4 bases of the junction unmatched. Looked up from germline, CDR1 is MNHEY and CDR2 is SMNVEV (reference sequence). CDR3 loop: CASSSGTGLTDTQYF. The CDR3 bases are TGTGCCAGCAGTTCCGGGACAGGGCTCACAGATACGCAGTATTTT.

As for this clonotype: Germline and junction disagree at one end, which may indicate a read error. The chain carries TRBV28 and TRBJ1-1, with D unresolved. This CDR3 region has 11 residues. Germline V lookup: CDR1 MDHEN, CDR2 SYDVKM. The DNA for the CDR3 is TGTACCAGCAGTTCGGCCTACAAGGCTTTCTTT. This translates into CTSSSAYKAFF.

This clonotype was counted many times. The genes are TRBV5-1 and TRBJ2-1; D might be TRBD1 or TRBD2, each matching 6 bases. CDR1 and CDR2 from the germline V gene are SGHRS and YFSETQ. This CDR3 has 15 amino acids. V lost 0 bases and J lost 14, with 21 bases in between. For the CDR3, the DNA is TGCGCCAGCAGCTTGGGTACGAAAGATCTGGGGGGCGAGTTCTTC. Translating it yields CASSLGTKDLGGEFF.

The V call is TRBV5-4, the J call TRBJ2-7, with TRBD2 identical over 7 bases. Trimming at V came to 3 bases and at J to 3 bases, leaving 6 bases not matched to a gene. Germline V gene data show CDR1 as SGHNT and CDR2 as YYREEE (reference sequence). CDR3 length: 14 residues. In DNA form, the CDR3 reads TGTGCCAGCAGCTGGGGGGGAGCCTTCTACGAGCAGTACTTC. Its translation is CASSWGGAFYEQYF.

V and J are TRBV20-1 and TRBJ1-1; tentative D call: TRBD1 (5 bases). Trimming left V 0 bases short and J 9 bases short, with 14 bases between. The length of the CDR3 is 13 residues. The germline CDR1 and CDR2 sequences are DFQATT and SNEGSKA (reference sequence). CDR3 in amino acids: CSARDPLGQKAFF. CDR3 nucleotides: TGCAGTGCTAGAGATCCATTGGGGCAGAAAGCTTTCTTT.

On this clonotype itself: A read error is possible here, since a much larger clone lies one base away. This chain links TRBV6-2 or TRBV6-3 with TRBJ2-2, with a tentative D call TRBD2 (6 bases). Germline lookup yields CDR1 MNHEY and CDR2 SVGEGT. The CDR3 is made up of 14 amino acids. This CDR3 reads CASKDSSGTGGLFF. CDR3 nucleotide sequence: TGTGCCAGCAAGGACTCCTCCGGCACCGGGGGGCTGTTTTTT.

This chain joins TRBV18 and TRBJ2-5; TRBD2 matches at 8 bases. The CDR3 contains 15 residues. With 3 bases clipped from V and 4 bases from J, the junction kept 7 bases outside the gene matches. Germline V gene sequence: CDR1 KGHSH, CDR2 LQKENI. The CDR3 sequence: CASSPNSGKGETQYF. The CDR3 coding sequence is TGTGCCAGCTCACCTAATAGCGGGAAGGGAGAGACCCAGTACTTC.

For this clonotype: A single base separates this from a much larger clone, so it may be a read error. The chain links TRBV6-5 to TRBJ2-2; a weak D match, TRBD1 (6 bases). This CDR3 comprises 18 residues. Germline V gives CDR1 MNHEY, CDR2 SVGAGI. The CDR3 here is CASGYAPPDTAGAGELFF. The CDR3 bases are TGTGCCAGCGGTTACGCCCCACCCGATACCGCAGGGGCCGGGGAGCTGTTTTTT.

There are a few counts of this clonotype. The genes are TRBV4-1 and TRBJ2-7; TRBD1 matches 10 bases. The CDR3 totals 16 residues. Germline V gene sequence: CDR1 MGHRA, CDR2 YSYEKL. V lost 4 bases and J lost 5; bases outside the gene matches: 11. CDR3 bases: TGCGCCAGCAGCCCCCGGACAGGGGGAGAAGTCCACGAGCAGTACTTC. Residues: CASSPRTGGEVHEQYF.

This clonotype was detected ten times or more. The chain uses TRBV6-1 and TRBJ1-2, with 7 bases aligning to TRBD1. Germline V gene lookup returns CDR1 MNHNS and CDR2 SASEGT. The CDR3 runs to 14 residues. Losses at the gene ends were 5 bases for V and 8 bases for J; bases not matched to a gene: 11. Here the CDR3 reads CASSYGQASGGYTF. The CDR3 coding sequence is TGTGCCAGCAGTTACGGACAGGCCTCGGGAGGCTACACCTTC.

V usage is TRBV5-1 and J usage is TRBJ1-1; TRBD1 is a possible D gene (5 bases). Trimming shortened V by 1 base and J by 0 bases, and 7 bases separated the two germline ends. Per the germline V gene, CDR1 is SGHRS and CDR2 is YFSETQ. This CDR3 has 14 residues. The CDR3 DNA is TGCGCCAGCAGCTTGACGGGACTGAACACTGAAGCTTTCTTT. Its translation: CASSLTGLNTEAFF.

In the case of this clonotype: A much larger clone lies one base from this, so it may be a read error. CDR3 in DNA: TGCGCCAGCAGCCAAGACTGGGGGACAGTCGAGCAGTACTTC. It codes for CASSQDWGTVEQYF. The V gene is TRBV4-1, the J gene TRBJ2-7; 7 bases line up with TRBD1. Germline V gene sequence: CDR1 MGHRA, CDR2 YSYEKL. The CDR3 is made up of 14 amino acids. V lost 0 bases, J lost 6 bases, and 5 bases stayed unmatched.

This clonotype was observed at least ten times. The chain uses TRBV4-3 and TRBJ2-7; perhaps D is TRBD1 or TRBD2 (6 bases each). Germline V gene data show CDR1 as LGHNA and CDR2 as YSLEER. The germline V and J ends were trimmed by 4 bases and 9 bases, with 22 bases remaining between them. The CDR3 totals 15 residues. CDR3 sequence reads: CASSPEIGGQSAQYF. As DNA, the CDR3 is TGCGCCAGCAGCCCTGAGATTGGGGGGCAGTCCGCGCAGTACTTC.

V is TRBV12-3 or TRBV12-4 and J is TRBJ1-4; D gene uncertain. The CDR3 has 15 amino acids. Deletions cut 7 bases from V and 1 base from J, with 13 bases between. In DNA form, the CDR3 reads TGTGCCAGCACCTCGTTAAAAGGAACTAATGAAAAACTGTTTTTT. Its protein is CASTSLKGTNEKLFF.

Turning to this clonotype: The conserved phenylalanine or tryptophan normally closing the CDR3 is absent here, so this likely arose from a read error. This chain connects TRBV3-1 to TRBJ2-1; D not resolved. Germline V gene sequence: CDR1 LGHDT, CDR2 YNNKEL (reference sequence). The V gene lost 1 base and the J gene lost 2 bases, with 9 bases spanning the gap. The CDR3 extends over 15 amino acids. The CDR3 sequence: CASSQASIPYNEQFL. CDR3 nucleotides: TGTGCCAGCAGCCAAGCGAGCATCCCCTACAATGAGCAGTTCCTC.

Concerning this clonotype: This may stem from a read error, because a much larger clone lies one nucleotide away. The CDR3 DNA sequence: TGTGCCAGCAGCCGAACGACTACCCCGTGGGGAGAGACCCAGTACTTC. Residues: CASSRTTTPWGETQYF. The genes are TRBV7-2 and TRBJ2-5; a weak D match, TRBD2 (5 bases). With 5 bases removed from V and 4 bases from J, the gap between germline ends came to 20 bases. The germline V gene encodes CDR1 SGHTA and CDR2 FQGNSA. This CDR3 region has 16 residues.

This clonotype was detected once. No conserved phenylalanine or tryptophan ends this CDR3, so it is likely a read error. The genes are TRBV19 and TRBJ1-2; D perhaps matches TRBD1 (5 bases). The germline V gene has CDR1 LNHDA and CDR2 SQIVND (reference sequence). The CDR3 covers 13 residues. V was pared by 5 bases and J by 6 bases, with 13 bases between. The CDR3 DNA follows: TGTGCCAGTAGTCGCCAGGGCTATGATGGCTACACCTTA. It codes for CASSRQGYDGYTL.

In this sample, this clonotype turned up a few times. The chain combines TRBV7-9 with TRBJ2-7; D not resolved. CDR1 is SEHNR and CDR2 is FQNEAQ in the germline V gene (reference sequence). V lost 6 bases, J lost 9 bases, and 21 bases lay in between. This CDR3 is 14 amino acids long. CDR3 residues: CASSGQGLVKGQYF. The CDR3, as DNA: TGTGCCAGCAGTGGGCAAGGGTTAGTTAAAGGGCAGTACTTC.

CDR3 nucleotide sequence: TGTGCCAGCAGCACACAGGTGGGCGAAAACATTCAGTACTTC. Protein product: CASSTQVGENIQYF. This chain connects TRBV2 to TRBJ2-4; the D gene is possibly TRBD1 (5 bases). V lost 6 bases and J 5 bases, leaving 14 bases between the germline ends. Per the germline V gene, CDR1 is SNHLY and CDR2 is FYNNEI. This CDR3 has 14 residues.

About this clonotype: This may stem from a read error, because a much larger clone lies one nucleotide away. The chain employs TRBV28 and TRBJ2-1, with D possibly being TRBD2 (6 bases). CDR3 length: 12 residues. Germline CDR1 and CDR2: MDHEN and SYDVKM. The CDR3 here is CASSFSGNEEFF. As DNA, the CDR3 is TGTGCCAGCAGTTTTAGCGGAAATGAGGAGTTCTTC.

The rearrangement joins TRBV10-3 to TRBJ2-2; 15 positions match TRBD2. V trimming: 6 bases; J trimming: 2 bases; junction bases outside the gene matches: 4. Per the germline V gene, CDR1 is ENHRY and CDR2 is SYGVKD. This CDR3 contains 17 residues. The CDR3 sequence is CAIRGTSGRQNTGELFF. The CDR3 nucleotides read TGTGCCATCAGAGGGACTAGCGGGAGGCAAAACACCGGGGAGCTGTTTTTT.

There are many counts of this clonotype. The rearrangement links TRBV7-8 to TRBJ2-1; D is possibly TRBD1 or TRBD2 (5 bases each). CDR1 and CDR2 from the germline V gene are SGHVS and FQNEAQ. The ends were cut back, 7 bases at V and 8 bases at J, with 12 bases in the middle. The CDR3 is 12 amino acids. CDR3 amino acids: CASNPQGHEQFF. The CDR3 nucleotides read TGTGCCAGCAACCCTCAGGGACATGAGCAGTTCTTC.

There are many counts of this clonotype. The V gene is TRBV20-1, the J gene TRBJ1-2; weak D call: TRBD1 (6 bases). This CDR3 has 13 residues. Trimming shortened V by 0 bases and J by 5 bases, and 10 bases separated the two germline ends. Germline V CDR1 and CDR2: DFQATT, SNEGSKA (reference sequence). The CDR3 protein is CSARDPDRYGYTF. CDR3 bases: TGCAGTGCTAGAGATCCGGACAGATATGGCTACACCTTC.

The chain joins TRBV3-1 to TRBJ1-2, with 7 nucleotides matching TRBD1. The CDR3 length is 16 residues. The germline V gene has CDR1 LGHDT and CDR2 YNNKEL (reference sequence). The trim removed 1 base at V and 4 bases at J, leaving 9 bases unmatched. CDR3 region: CASSQGHRGFRYGYTF. The CDR3 DNA follows: TGTGCCAGCAGCCAAGGCCACAGGGGCTTTCGCTATGGCTACACCTTC.

The V gene is TRBV18, the J gene TRBJ2-7; the D gene could be TRBD1 or TRBD2 (6 bases each). The CDR3 is made up of 16 amino acids. Per germline, CDR1 KGHSH and CDR2 LQKENI. V was shortened by 5 bases and J by 0 bases, with 17 bases between the two germline ends. CDR3 DNA sequence: TGTGCCAGCTCAGGGCCCCGGGGGCCCTCCTCCTACGAGCAGTACTTC. This sequence encodes CASSGPRGPSSYEQYF.

In this sample, this clonotype turned up a few times. The chain recombines TRBV7-6 with TRBJ2-1, with 14 bases matching TRBD2. Germline V gene sequence: CDR1 SGHVS, CDR2 FNYEAQ. J gave up 8 bases and V 5 bases, and 11 bases lay outside the gene matches. The CDR3 runs 17 residues. The CDR3 coding sequence is TGTGCCAGCAGCCCGAGACTAGCGGGAGGGGGCCCCGATGAGCAGTTCTTC. This sequence encodes CASSPRLAGGGPDEQFF.

Regarding this clonotype: A read error is possible here, since a much larger clone lies one base away. The chain links TRBV3-1 to TRBJ2-7, with TRBD1 as a possible D gene (6 bases). Per germline, CDR1 LGHDT and CDR2 YNNKEL (reference sequence). This CDR3 is built from 14 residues. Trimming removed 4 bases from V and 7 bases from J, with 17 bases in between. The CDR3 coding sequence is TGTGCCAGCAGCCTCCACAGGGAATTAAATGAGCAGTACTTC. Its translation: CASSLHRELNEQYF.